This is a list of T cell receptor beta chains from one sample in a study of breast tumors, draining lymph nodes, adjacent tissues. One entry per CDR3 protein, called by TCRdb with MiXCR from the multiplex PCR reads. The sample includes about 180,000 distinct CDR3 sequences, roughly 30% of them seen just once. Sequencing was carried out using axillary lymph node tissue. These receptors all come from a female donor with breast cancer. Some clones in this sample may be carry-over from other donors' samples. The CDR3 runs from the conserved cysteine through the conserved F or W. D genes are given only for firm matches. Size values are once, few and many counts, or a class for expanded clones, and some rows have none.

V gene	J gene	D gene	clone size	CDR3 protein	CDR3 DNA
TRBV6-6	TRBJ1-4	-	many	CASSHATNEKLFF	TGTGCCAGCAGCCATGCAACTAATGAAAAACTGTTTTTT
TRBV9	TRBJ2-3	TRBD2	-	CASSVGLAITDTQYF	TGTGCCAGCAGCGTAGGACTAGCCATCACAGATACGCAGTATTTT
TRBV9	TRBJ1-2	TRBD1	many	CASSVGTGYGYTF	TGTGCCAGCAGCGTAGGGACAGGGTACGGCTACACCTTC
TRBV7-9	TRBJ1-4	TRBD1	many	CASSLRSGTALNEKLFF	TGTGCCAGCAGCTTAAGGTCGGGGACAGCACTAAATGAAAAACTGTTTTTT
TRBV6-5	TRBJ2-5	-	many	CASSYSVVYQETQYF	TGTGCCAGCAGTTACTCGGTTGTCTACCAAGAGACCCAGTACTTC
TRBV11-2	TRBJ1-2	-	-	CASSFYICSARTEGANGYTF	-
TRBV2	TRBJ2-2	TRBD2	-	CASSELAGTYTGELFF	TGTGCCAGCAGTGAGCTAGCGGGAACTTACACCGGGGAGCTGTTTTTT
TRBV6-5	TRBJ1-1	-	few	CASSYSTVELNTEAFF	TGTGCCAGCAGTTACTCGACGGTAGAATTGAACACTGAAGCTTTCTTT
TRBV5-8	TRBJ2-7	TRBD1	-	CASSDGQAIYEQYF	TGTGCCAGCAGCGACGGACAGGCAATCTACGAGCAGTACTTC
TRBV12-3/TRBV12-4	TRBJ2-1	-	many	CASSLRVRRRVNF	TGTGCCAGCAGTTTACGGGTACGAAGGCGCGTGAACTTC
TRBV20-1	TRBJ1-4	-	-	CSAFEPAGDIATNEKLFF	TGCAGTGCTTTTGAACCAGCTGGGGACATTGCAACTAATGAAAAACTGTTTTTT
TRBV4-1	TRBJ2-7	-	many	CASSQVRDHEQYF	TGCGCCAGCAGCCAAGTCAGGGACCACGAGCAGTACTTC
TRBV12-3/TRBV12-4	TRBJ2-2	-	many	CASSLGYTGELFF	TGTGCCAGCAGTTTGGGGTACACCGGGGAGCTGTTTTTT
TRBV12-3/TRBV12-4	TRBJ2-1	TRBD2	few	CASRGLDGEQFF	TGTGCCAGCAGAGGACTAGACGGTGAGCAGTTCTTC
TRBV19	TRBJ1-2	-	-	CASSRVGGSTQIRGYTF	TGTGCCAGTAGTAGGGTGGGGGGCAGTACACAGATTAGGGGCTACACCTTC
TRBV19	TRBJ1-2	-	many	CASNLQGRGNYGYTF	TGTGCCAGCAACCTACAGGGAAGGGGGAACTATGGCTACACCTTC
TRBV5-1	TRBJ2-5	TRBD2	many	CASSHGTSEETQYF	TGCGCCAGCAGCCACGGGACTAGCGAGGAGACCCAGTACTTC
TRBV7-6	TRBJ2-2	-	many	CASSHPMQGGTGELFF	TGTGCCAGCAGCCATCCGATGCAGGGAGGCACCGGGGAGCTGTTTTTT
TRBV9	TRBJ2-3	-	many	CASSVDGDTLDTQYF	TGTGCCAGCAGCGTAGATGGGGACACCCTCGATACGCAGTATTTT
TRBV6-1	TRBJ2-3	-	few	CASSHRLYTQYF	TGTGCCAGCAGTCACCGACTTTATACGCAGTATTTT
TRBV7-8	TRBJ2-7	-	many	CASSLGSDSYEQYF	TGTGCCAGCAGCTTAGGTTCGGACTCCTACGAGCAGTACTTC
TRBV12-3/TRBV12-4	TRBJ2-1	TRBD1	many	CASSFGTGWQFF	TGTGCCAGCAGTTTTGGGACAGGGTGGCAGTTCTTC
TRBV19	TRBJ2-2	TRBD1	many	CASSPGQGLGGNVGELFF	TGTGCCAGTAGTCCGGGACAGGGGTTAGGGGGGAATGTCGGGGAGCTGTTTTTT
TRBV19	TRBJ1-6	-	many	CASNNDRRYNSPLHF	TGTGCCAGTAATAACGACAGACGCTATAATTCACCCCTCCACTTT
TRBV27	TRBJ2-1	TRBD2	-	CASSLWTGGGNNEQFF	TGTGCCAGCAGTTTATGGACGGGAGGGGGGAACAATGAGCAGTTCTTC
TRBV13	TRBJ1-4	TRBD1	-	CASSLVGQGAPNGKLFF	TGTGCCAGCAGCTTAGTGGGACAGGGGGCTCCAAATGGAAAACTGTTTTTT
TRBV25-1	TRBJ2-3	TRBD1	-	CACSELGQGVDDTQYF	TGTGCCTGCAGTGAATTGGGACAGGGAGTTGATGATACGCAGTATTTT
TRBV20-1	TRBJ2-1	TRBD2	many	CSARASGRNEQFF	TGCAGTGCTAGAGCTAGCGGGAGGAATGAGCAGTTCTTC
TRBV20-1	TRBJ2-5	-	many	CSTYTGSQETQYF	TGCAGTACCTATACGGGGTCACAAGAGACCCAGTACTTC
TRBV11-2	TRBJ2-7	TRBD1	-	CASSLGQGQGDYEQYF	TGTGCCAGCAGCTTAGGACAGGGACAGGGGGATTACGAGCAGTACTTC
TRBV7-9	TRBJ2-7	-	many	CASSLEGLLTYEQYF	TGTGCCAGCAGCTTAGAGGGGCTGCTTACCTACGAGCAGTACTTC
TRBV19	TRBJ1-2	-	many	CASRGTEANYGYTF	TGTGCCAGTAGGGGGACGGAAGCTAACTATGGCTACACCTTC
TRBV6-2/TRBV6-3	TRBJ2-2	TRBD1	-	CAGQGDNTGELFF	TGTGCCGGACAGGGGGATAACACCGGGGAGCTGTTTTTT
TRBV19	TRBJ1-1	-	-	CASSVTENTEAFF	TGTGCCAGTAGCGTGACAGAGAACACTGAAGCTTTCTTT
TRBV6-6	TRBJ2-7	TRBD2	many	CASSYPAGLAGGNYEQYF	TGTGCCAGCAGTTACCCCGCGGGACTAGCGGGAGGGAACTACGAGCAGTACTTC
TRBV5-5	TRBJ2-5	-	many	CASSSQVQETQYF	TGTGCCAGCAGCTCACAGGTGCAAGAGACCCAGTACTTC
TRBV5-8	TRBJ2-5	TRBD2	many	CASSWRTSGRGETQYF	TGTGCCAGCAGCTGGCGGACTAGCGGGAGGGGAGAGACCCAGTACTTC
TRBV11-2	TRBJ2-5	-	many	CASSHLGRLVETQYF	TGTGCCAGCAGCCACCTGGGGAGGCTAGTGGAGACCCAGTACTTC
TRBV20-1	TRBJ2-6	-	-	CSARDSKGANVLTF	TGCAGTGCTAGAGATTCTAAGGGGGCCAACGTCCTGACTTTC
TRBV18	TRBJ2-5	-	many	CASSPLEQETQYF	TGTGCCAGCTCACCCCTAGAGCAAGAGACCCAGTACTTC
TRBV5-8	TRBJ1-6	-	many	CASNIYRDTTSYNSPLHF	TGTGCCAGCAACATATACCGGGACACCACCTCCTATAATTCACCCCTCCACTTT
TRBV7-9	TRBJ1-2	-	-	CASSQVLGYTF	TGTGCCAGCAGCCAGGTCCTGGGCTACACCTTC
TRBV2	TRBJ1-4	TRBD1	-	CASMGTGARGKVLFF	TGTGCCAGCATGGGGACAGGGGCCCGTGGAAAAGTACTGTTTTTT
TRBV4-1	TRBJ2-7	-	many	CASSQDRGSYEQYF	TGCGCCAGCAGCCAAGACAGGGGCTCATACGAGCAGTACTTC
TRBV2	TRBJ1-2	-	many	CASSEYGGAYGYTF	TGTGCCAGCAGTGAATACGGGGGGGCCTATGGCTACACCTTC
TRBV7-2	TRBJ1-6	-	medium-sized	CASSLGWSYNSPLHF	TGTGCCAGCAGCTTAGGTTGGTCCTATAATTCACCCCTCCACTTT
TRBV7-8	TRBJ2-5	-	many	CASPPRLRGTFQETQYF	TGTGCCAGCCCCCCTCGCCTACGCGGGACATTCCAAGAGACCCAGTACTTC
TRBV7-2	TRBJ1-4	-	-	CASSLAGTYGEKLFF	TGTGCCAGCAGCTTAGCGGGGACGTACGGAGAAAAACTGTTTTTT
TRBV7-9	TRBJ2-5	TRBD2	many	CAGGREGVAETQYF	TGTGCCGGGGGACGGGAGGGAGTAGCAGAGACCCAGTACTTC
TRBV9	TRBJ2-2	-	many	CASSAPPPGPNTGELFF	TGTGCCAGCAGCGCCCCGCCTCCCGGCCCGAACACCGGGGAGCTGTTTTTT
TRBV19	TRBJ2-1	-	many	CASSVGGYNEQFF	TGTGCCAGTAGTGTGGGCGGATACAATGAGCAGTTCTTC
TRBV29-1	TRBJ1-2	-	many	CSVLEYRDGYTF	TGCAGCGTTCTCGAGTACAGGGATGGCTACACCTTC
TRBV20-1	TRBJ1-5	-	-	CSAGDRDLSNQPQHF	TGCAGTGCTGGAGACCGGGACCTTAGCAATCAGCCCCAGCATTTT
TRBV12-3/TRBV12-4	TRBJ2-1	TRBD1	many	CASSSGTGKSSYNEQFF	TGTGCCAGCAGTTCCGGGACAGGGAAGAGCTCCTACAATGAGCAGTTCTTC